This T cell receptor (beta chain) emerged from a study of immune cell composition in non-small cell lung cancer (TCRdb year 2017). Some background on the complete study: Histologic subtype, mainly lung adenocarcinoma or squamous cell carcinoma, was assigned on the basis of H&E together with p63, CK5, Napsin A and TTF-1 immunohistochemistry. Several tumour specimens with TCR-beta data were rare histological subtypes and were excluded from the subtype comparisons. Supplementary cohort #1, 10 lung adenocarcinoma cases, had paired tumour/lung TCR-beta sequencing and TIL populations generated to assess tumour reactivity. Using Adaptive Biotechnologies, the researchers ran TCR-beta sequencing on 34 paired NSCLC tumour and non-adjacent lung specimens, along with around 25 tumour-only specimens. The research as a whole found: In some 11 adenocarcinoma cases, maximal tumour-associated clone frequency correlated strongly with TIL tumour reactivity, whereas overall clonality did not. No significant correlation was found between smoking pack-years and tumour TCR-beta clonality. The reactivity cohort included only 9 to 10 cases, and whether tumour-reactive clones share sequences with the dominant in vivo tumour-associated clones was not shown. Nearly half of NSCLC cases had tumour-associated clones >0.5%, with about four fifths of squamous carcinomas showing such clones compared with roughly 30% of adenocarcinomas.

Normal lung samples came from the same patient and consisted of non-adjacent lung tissue collected as far from the tumour as possible, at a distance of at least 3 cm. From frozen aliquots of unsorted single-cell suspensions, genomic DNA was isolated using the QIAamp DNA kit. Tissues arrived within 2 hours of resection and were immediately processed into single-cell suspensions. Tissue was mechanically dissociated and enzymatically digested with DNase I, collagenase I and hyaluronidase for approximately 31 minutes at 37 °C, then filtered and RBC-lysed. There are 13 amino acids in the CDR3, from cysteine to phenylalanine inclusive. Of all the DNA, just the CDR3 is kept, 39 bases in frame from base 1. The V end gives up 3 bases and the J end 13 bases, leaving 6 bases in the junction not matched to a gene. Looking up the germline V gene (reference sequence) yields CDR1 SEHNR and CDR2 FQNEAQ. Regarding this clone: There is no known antigen for this receptor. Within one base of it there is no much larger clone, and no base qualities were kept.

A two-step multiplex PCR amplified TCR-beta CDR3 regions from genomic DNA, and the second step of the PCR added Illumina-compatible adaptors. TCR-beta immunosequencing was carried out on an Illumina platform through the commercial immunoSEQ service. In the paper's pipeline: Repertoires were summarised by productive clonality and by Top 10 Clones, defined as the percentage of T-cell templates derived from the ten most frequent sequences. Values of productive clonality ranged from 0 to 1, with a monoclonal population indicated by a value of 1. Tumour-associated clones were defined as sequences comprising at least 0.1% of tumour T-cell templates but absent from matched non-adjacent lung, identified via log10 scatter plots. Student's t-tests were used for two-group comparisons, ANOVA for comparisons across stages, and linear regression for relationships, with analyses done in GraphPad Prism7 and R. In its TCRdb copy, this immuneACCESS table keeps in-frame sequences only and misses some clones. Where compared with another copy, unresolved V genes explain less than half of these, and the others have no known cause. The DNA gave D and trimming, while V, J and clone size come from that table. In this sample the table shows about 7,100 clones, just under 85% of which occur a single time. The ten largest clones add up to 10% to 15% of the sample.

The specimen was non-adjacent lung tissue. This TCR came from a human donor with non-small cell lung cancer. The sequence links TRBV7-9 to TRBJ2-4; 10 bases in between match TRBD2. The sequenced DNA: TGTGCCAGCAGCTTCGCCCTAGCGGGGGAGCAGTACTTC. This gives the protein CASSFALAGEQYF.